The clone carrying this TCR beta chain has just a few counts. The data originate from a study of T cells after yellow fever vaccination. TCRdb re-called the 5' RACE reads through MiXCR, storing one row per CDR3 protein. The sample consists of around 25,000 distinct CDR3 sequences, around 4.3% of them appearing once. The input for sequencing was PBMCs, either bulk or a sorted T-cell subset (CD4+, CD8+, memory, or dextramer-sorted; not recorded which), taken on the day of the yellow fever booster vaccination. This receptor was taken from a young man who received the YFV17D yellow fever vaccine.

This CDR3 is CASSLNTGGVHYEQYF. In DNA form, the CDR3 reads TGCGCCAGCAGCCTAAATACAGGGGGCGTTCACTACGAGCAGTACTTC. The V and J genes are TRBV5-1 and TRBJ2-7; 9 bases map to TRBD1. Germline V gene lookup returns CDR1 SGHRS and CDR2 YFSETQ. Germline trimming cut 4 bases from V and 3 bases from J; bases unmatched to any gene: 11. CDR3 length: 16 amino acids.